These 4 T cell receptor beta chains were all obtained from the same sample, sequenced in a study of cytomegalovirus exposure and HLA in healthy donors. The study ran its PCR with 60 Vbeta and 13 Jbeta primers. TCRdb's table, derived via immunoSEQ multiplex PCR, lists solely in-frame clones and lacks some. The data show about 200,000 clones, with around 77% seen just once and 1.5% to 2% held by the top ten. The specimen was PBMCs. These receptors came from a man younger than 45 in good health and CMV-seronegative.

This clone was seen only once. The chain links TRBV7-3 to TRBJ2-7; 11 bases match TRBD2. Germline V CDR1 and CDR2: SGHTA, FQGTGA. The V and J ends lost 5 bases and 6 bases, in that order; junction bases with no gene match: 9. CDR3 length equals 15 residues. CDR3 coding DNA: TGTGCCAGCAGCACCGGACTAGCGGGTGGGATCGAGCAGTACTTC. Amino acid sequence: CASSTGLAGGIEQYF.

The chain recombines TRBV10-2 with TRBJ2-5; 12 bases are a match to TRBD2. CDR1 is WSHSY, CDR2 SAAADI, per germline. The V and J ends lost 8 bases and 6 bases, in that order; junction bases with no gene match: 7. This CDR3 comprises 14 residues. The CDR3 bases are TGCGCCAGCCGGGCCCTAGCGGGAGGGCAGACCCAGTACTTC. Translating it yields CASRALAGGQTQYF.

The chain is built from TRBV6-5 and TRBJ1-5; D might be TRBD1 (5 bases). Germline-derived CDR1 and CDR2 are MNHEY and SVGAGI. The ends were cut back, 6 bases at V and 7 bases at J, with 13 bases in the middle. The CDR3 is 13 residues long. DNA for the CDR3: TGTGCCAGCAGCCAACGGGGGGGGCAGCCCCAGCATTTT. Amino acids: CASSQRGGQPQHF.

This clone was seen only a few times. The chain recombines TRBV6-1 with TRBJ1-2, with D possibly TRBD1 on 6 matching bases. Germline CDR1 MNHNS, CDR2 SASEGT. This CDR3 spans 14 amino acids. Trimming took 7 bases from V and 2 from J, leaving 14 bases between them. CDR3 DNA: TGTGCCAGCACCCCTCTGGGACAAAACTATGGCTACACCTTC. Its translation is CASTPLGQNYGYTF.